The count of the clone carrying this T cell receptor (beta chain) is one. Its antigen is undetermined. These data come from a study of cytomegalovirus exposure and HLA in healthy donors. Study observations and caveats: TCR beta sequences reportedly predicted most subjects' HLA-A and HLA-B alleles accurately. It was approximately 170 TCR beta chains that were listed as cytomegalovirus-associated. Later examination showed HLA-associated TCR beta chains had greater clonal expansion than equally common others. As a later analysis showed, a missense DCLRE1C variant was linked to trimming of TCR beta V- and J-genes.

The germline V gene encodes CDR1 SGHTA and CDR2 FQGTGA. CDR3 size: 11 residues. V lost 5 bases and J 8 bases, leaving 9 bases between the germline ends. A multiplex PCR was run with 60 Vbeta primers and 13 Jbeta primers. Repertoires were generated with immunoSEQ multiplex PCR, while TCRdb's copy carries only in-frame clones and drops some. The data contain around 130,000 clones, approximately 84% of them singletons. The sequenced sample consisted of PBMCs. V is TRBV7-3 and J is TRBJ1-1; D not certain. The receptor's source is a boy younger than 10 in good health and CMV-seronegative. The CDR3 region has the DNA TGTGCCAGCAGCGCGGGTAGAGAAGCTTTCTTT. The encoded protein is CASSAGREAFF.